Listed below are T cell receptor beta chains from one sample, sequenced in a study of blood T cell repertoires in COVID-19. Profiling relied on immunoSEQ multiplex PCR, and the TCRdb table lists in-frame clones only, not all of them. The sample holds around 220,000 clones; 85% to 95% are singletons and the top ten take approximately 1.9%. Source material: PBMCs or T cells enriched from blood (not recorded which). Receptors originate from a woman younger than 30 who had recovered from COVID-19. Each CDR3 is given with its conserved first and last residue. D genes are given only for firm matches. Size is stated for part of the rows, as once, few or many counts, or as a class when the clone is expanded.

TRBV2,-,-,TRBJ2-1,TGTGCCAGCAAGCGGGCTAGCTCCTACAATGAGCAGTTCTTC,CASKRASSYNEQFF
TRBV6-5,-,-,TRBJ2-2,TGTGCCAGTAGGGAGGGGGGCACCGGGGAGCTGTTTTTT,CASREGGTGELFF
TRBV6-5,-,-,TRBJ1-1,TGTGCCAGCAGTTATATAGACAGGTCTAAAGCTTTCTTT,CASSYIDRSKAFF
TRBV10-3,-,-,TRBJ1-2,TGTGCCATCAGTCCTGACGGACTAAACTATGGCTACACCTTC,CAISPDGLNYGYTF
TRBV6-2/TRBV6-3,-,-,TRBJ2-1,TGTGCCAGCAGTTACTCCCGCGGGGCGAATGAGCAGTTCTTC,CASSYSRGANEQFF
TRBV10-2,once,-,TRBJ2-2,TGCGCCAGCCGGGGCCAGGGGTTCACCGGGGAGCTGTTTTTT,CASRGQGFTGELFF
TRBV20-1,-,-,TRBJ1-1,TGCAGTGCAAAACAAACTGAAGCTTTCTTT,CSAKQTEAFF
TRBV5-1,-,-,TRBJ2-2,TGCGCCAGCAGCTTGGCGCAGGGAAGGGATGGCGGGGAGCTGTTTTTT,CASSLAQGRDGGELFF
TRBV10-3,-,TRBD2,TRBJ2-7,TGTGCCATCAGTGAGTCTGCGACTAGCAGCTACGAGCAGTACTTC,CAISESATSSYEQYF
TRBV19,-,-,TRBJ1-5,TGTGCCAGTAGGCAGACAGGTACCTATCAGCCCCAGCATTTT,CASRQTGTYQPQHF
TRBV7-9,-,-,TRBJ1-2,TGTGCCAGCAGCCCCAGGACTGCCCCTTCGAACTATGGCTACACCTTC,CASSPRTAPSNYGYTF
TRBV6-5,-,-,TRBJ1-2,TGTGCCAGCAGTTATTCCCCCGGGGGCTATGGCTACACCTTC,CASSYSPGGYGYTF
TRBV5-1,few,-,TRBJ2-7,TGCGCCAGCAGCTTGGAAGCCGGGATCCCCCCCCACGAGCAGTACTTC,CASSLEAGIPPHEQYF
TRBV28,-,-,TRBJ1-2,TGTGCCAGCAGTTATCAGGGGAGCTATGGCTACACCTTC,CASSYQGSYGYTF
TRBV28,-,TRBD1,TRBJ1-2,TGTGCCAGCAGTTTAACCCCAGGACAGGCCTATGGCTACACCTTC,CASSLTPGQAYGYTF
TRBV18,-,-,TRBJ1-5,TGTGCCAGCTCGCCCGACCCGGGGCAGCCCCAGCATTTT,CASSPDPGQPQHF
TRBV19,-,TRBD1,TRBJ2-7,TGTGCCAGTAGTATAAACAGACAGGGCGACGAGCAGTACTTC,CASSINRQGDEQYF
TRBV7-9,-,-,TRBJ2-2,TGTGCCAGCAGCTCTGGCCGAAACACCGGGGAGCTGTTTTTT,CASSSGRNTGELFF
TRBV2,-,-,TRBJ1-2,TGTGCCAGCTGTCGGTCTTTGTTCTATGGCTACACCTTC,CASCRSLFYGYTF
TRBV27,-,-,TRBJ1-1,TGTGCCAGCAGTTCAGGGGTGTACACTGAAGCTTTCTTT,CASSSGVYTEAFF
TRBV2,-,TRBD1,TRBJ1-1,TGTGCCAGCAGTGGGGACAGCGGGGGGGCTTTCTTT,CASSGDSGGAFF
TRBV4-1,-,TRBD2,TRBJ2-7,TGCGCCAGCAGCCAAGATCAGAGCGGGAGGGCCTACGAGCAGTACTTC,CASSQDQSGRAYEQYF
TRBV9,-,-,TRBJ1-3,TGTGCCAGCAGCTTAACTACAGGGAGCTCTGGAAACACCATATATTTT,CASSLTTGSSGNTIYF
TRBV19,-,-,TRBJ2-1,TGTGCCAGTACCCCCTACCTGGGCGATGAGCAGTTCTTC,CASTPYLGDEQFF
TRBV2,-,-,TRBJ1-2,TGTGCCAGCATCGCTGGCGGGGGGCTCGGCGGCTACACCTTC,CASIAGGGLGGYTF
TRBV5-5,once,-,TRBJ1-1,TGTGCCAGCAGCACCAGGGCCCCGAACACTGAAGCTTTCTTT,CASSTRAPNTEAFF
TRBV6-5,-,TRBD1,TRBJ2-7,TGTGCCAGCAGTATCCGGGACAGGCCACTTATAGGGCAGTACTTC,CASSIRDRPLIGQYF
TRBV12-3/TRBV12-4,-,-,TRBJ2-3,TGTGCCAGCAGTTTGCAGGGCCCAGATACGCAGTATTTT,CASSLQGPDTQYF
TRBV7-9,-,-,TRBJ1-2,TGTGCCAGCAGCTTCATAGAATCCTATGGCTACACCTTC,CASSFIESYGYTF
TRBV9,-,-,TRBJ1-6,TGTGCCAGCAGCGAGGGGGACGAGTCCCCCCTCCACTTT,CASSEGDESPLHF
TRBV28,-,TRBD1,TRBJ2-7,TGTGCCAGCAGTTTTTCCGTCGGACAGGTTTCCTACGAGCAGTACTTC,CASSFSVGQVSYEQYF
TRBV2,-,TRBD1,TRBJ2-7,TGTGCCAGCAGGGAACGGGACAGCTCCTACGAGCAGTACTTC,CASRERDSSYEQYF
TRBV28,-,-,TRBJ1-6,TGTGCCAGCAGACCCAGTGGGGGGAATTCACCCCTCCACTTT,CASRPSGGNSPLHF
TRBV11-2,-,TRBD2,TRBJ2-1,TGTGCCAGCAGCGTGCCTAGCGGGGCGACCTACAATGAGCAGTTCTTC,CASSVPSGATYNEQFF
TRBV7-2,-,TRBD2,TRBJ2-5,TGTGCCAGCAGCCGGAATCTAGCGGCCCAAGAGACCCAGTACTTC,CASSRNLAAQETQYF
TRBV3-1/TRBV3-2,-,TRBD1,TRBJ1-5,TGTGCCAGCAGCCAATCGGACAGGGGCGATCAGCCCCAGCATTTT,CASSQSDRGDQPQHF
TRBV19,-,-,TRBJ2-2,TGTGCCAGTACCAGAGAGCGGGCCACCGGGGAGCTGTTTTTT,CASTRERATGELFF
TRBV15,once,-,TRBJ1-3,TGTGCCACCAGCAGAGATTTCGGTAACACCATATATTTT,CATSRDFGNTIYF
TRBV25-1,once,TRBD1,TRBJ2-5,TGTGCCAGCAGTGAATCGGACAGGGAGGCCCCGTACTTC,CASSESDREAPYF
TRBV23-1,-,TRBD1,TRBJ2-7,TGCGCCAGCAGTTCTTCATTTGGGACAGGGCACTACGAGCAGTACTTC,CASSSSFGTGHYEQYF
TRBV27,-,-,TRBJ2-7,TGTGCCAGCAGTTTACAGGGAACCTACGAGCAGTACTTC,CASSLQGTYEQYF
TRBV20-1,once,-,TRBJ1-5,TGCAGTGCTAGCGACAGGAAGCCCCAGCATTTT,CSASDRKPQHF
TRBV4-3,-,TRBD1,TRBJ1-2,TGCGCCAGCAGCCACGGACAGGGCTATGGCTACACCTTC,CASSHGQGYGYTF
TRBV27,-,-,TRBJ1-1,TGTGCCAGCAGTCGCGCCGGCACTGAAGCTTTCTTT,CASSRAGTEAFF
TRBV20-1,-,TRBD2,TRBJ2-1,TGCAGTGCTAGTTCCCTAGCGGGACTTTACAATGAGCAGTTCTTC,CSASSLAGLYNEQFF
TRBV19,-,-,TRBJ1-2,TGTGCCAGTAGTATAGCCTTTTATGGCTACACCTTC,CASSIAFYGYTF
TRBV28,few,-,TRBJ1-6,TGTGCCAGCACCACCCCACAGCGGGAGAATTCACCCCTCCACTTT,CASTTPQRENSPLHF
TRBV10-1,-,TRBD1,TRBJ1-3,TGCGCCAGCAGGGACAGGGGGCCTGGAAACACCATATATTTT,CASRDRGPGNTIYF
TRBV10-1,-,-,TRBJ2-3,TGCGCCAGCAGTGAATCGGCAGGACTTAGCACAGATACGCAGTATTTT,CASSESAGLSTDTQYF
TRBV4-2,-,-,TRBJ2-3,TGTGCCAGCAGCCGCCGGGATCTGTCCACAGATACGCAGTATTTT,CASSRRDLSTDTQYF